This T cell receptor beta chain originates from a study of blood T cells in healthy people across ages. Whole-study context: About one barcoded TCR beta cDNA was captured per two T cells. Notes on the study in general: Researchers deemed the diversity estimates from one million T cells underestimates. Higher diversity, along with more naive CD4+ cells, distinguished long-lived donors from aged donors.

Concerning this clonotype itself: Its antigen remains unidentified.

It was with a sample-barcoded 5' primer and a J-beta primer mix that a second PCR of roughly 7 to 12 cycles was run. The yield of each sample was at least 3 million CDR3-containing paired-end reads. TCRdb redid the calling of the 5' RACE reads with MiXCR, one entry per CDR3 protein. The table includes some 750,000 distinct CDR3 sequences, 22% detected once. Germline loops: CDR1 DFQATT, CDR2 SNEGSKA (reference sequence). CDR3 length equals 12 residues. The V end lost 1 base, the J end lost 6 bases, and 7 bases lay between the germline ends. What was sequenced was blood. The sequence came from an older man in good health. The genes are TRBV20-1 and TRBJ2-1; unclear D gene. The CDR3 coding sequence is TGCAGTGCTAGAGTGTCGGGCAATGAGCAGTTCTTC. It specifies CSARVSGNEQFF.